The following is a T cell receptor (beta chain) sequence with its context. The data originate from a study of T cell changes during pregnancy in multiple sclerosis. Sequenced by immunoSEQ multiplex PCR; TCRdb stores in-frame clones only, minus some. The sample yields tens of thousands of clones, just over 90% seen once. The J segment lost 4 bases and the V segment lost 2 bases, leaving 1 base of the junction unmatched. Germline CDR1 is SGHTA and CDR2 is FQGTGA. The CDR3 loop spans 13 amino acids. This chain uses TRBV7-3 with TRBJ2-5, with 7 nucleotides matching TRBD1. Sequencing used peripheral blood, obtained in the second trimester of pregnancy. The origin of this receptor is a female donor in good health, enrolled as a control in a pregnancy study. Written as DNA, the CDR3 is TGTGCCAGCAGCTTACGGGACAGAGAGACCCAGTACTTC. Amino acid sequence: CASSLRDRETQYF.